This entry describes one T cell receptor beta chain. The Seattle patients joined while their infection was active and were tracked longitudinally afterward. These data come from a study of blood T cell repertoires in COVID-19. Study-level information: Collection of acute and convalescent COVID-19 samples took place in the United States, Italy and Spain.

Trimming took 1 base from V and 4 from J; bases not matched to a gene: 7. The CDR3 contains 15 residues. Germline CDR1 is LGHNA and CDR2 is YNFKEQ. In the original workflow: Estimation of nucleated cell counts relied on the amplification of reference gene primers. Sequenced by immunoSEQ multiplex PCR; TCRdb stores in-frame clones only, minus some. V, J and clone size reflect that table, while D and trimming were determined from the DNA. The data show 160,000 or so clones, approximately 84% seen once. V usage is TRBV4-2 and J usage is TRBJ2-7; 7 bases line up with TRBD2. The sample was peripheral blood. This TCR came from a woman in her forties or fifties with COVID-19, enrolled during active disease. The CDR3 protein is CASSQVPGGGYEQYF. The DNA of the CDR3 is TGTGCCAGCAGCCAAGTTCCGGGCGGGGGTTACGAGCAGTACTTC.